These 24 T cell receptor beta chains share one sample of origin, sequenced in a study of cytomegalovirus exposure and HLA in healthy donors. TCRdb's copy holds only in-frame clones and misses some; the assay was immunoSEQ multiplex PCR. The sample lists approximately 50,000 clones, about 90% occurring once. Sequences were obtained from PBMCs. The receptor set was obtained from a woman between 25 and 40 years old in good health and CMV-seronegative.

The rearrangement joins TRBV9 to TRBJ2-1, with 9 bases aligning to TRBD2. The V gene's germline CDR1 is SGDLS and CDR2 YYNGEE. CDR3 size: 15 residues. V dropped 0 bases and J dropped 3; count of bases not matched to a gene: 1. CDR3 amino acids: CASSVGSGGYNEQFF. The CDR3 nucleotides read TGTGCCAGCAGCGTAGGTAGCGGGGGCTACAATGAGCAGTTCTTC.

The J gene is TRBJ2-7, the V gene TRBV7-2; TRBD1 matches at 9 bases. This CDR3 has 15 amino acids. V shed 5 bases and J 0 bases; nucleotides not matched to a gene: 5. Germline-derived CDR1 and CDR2 are SGHTA and FQGNSA. In DNA form, the CDR3 reads TGTGCCAGCAGCCCACAGGGGGCCGTCTCCTACGAGCAGTACTTC. Amino acids: CASSPQGAVSYEQYF.

The V gene is TRBV6-5, the J gene TRBJ1-4; D not certain. Germline CDR1 reads MNHEY; CDR2 reads SVGAGI. Trimming took 10 bases from V and 3 from J, leaving 9 bases between them. CDR3 size: 12 residues. CDR3 DNA: TGTGCCACGTCTCTCCCTAATGAAAAACTGTTTTTT. It is translated as CATSLPNEKLFF.

The chain employs TRBV11-1 and TRBJ1-1; D is unclear. The germline V and J ends were trimmed by 3 bases and 1 base, with 6 bases remaining between them. The CDR3 runs to 13 residues. Germline lookup yields CDR1 SGHAT and CDR2 FQDESV (reference sequence). The CDR3 sequence: CASSFHSNTEAFF. CDR3 nucleotide sequence: TGTGCCAGCAGCTTCCACTCGAACACTGAAGCTTTCTTT.

This rearrangement joins TRBV18 to TRBJ2-3; a possible D gene is TRBD2 (6 bases). CDR3 length equals 17 residues. V lost 4 bases and J lost 3, with 20 bases in between. Looked up from germline, CDR1 is KGHSH and CDR2 is LQKENI. The CDR3 nucleotides are TGTGCCAGCTCACGGGCCGTGGGTGGCGGGAAGACAGATACGCAGTATTTT. This encodes CASSRAVGGGKTDTQYF.

For the CDR3, the DNA is TGTGCCAGCAGTAGGACAGGGGGCGTTAGCTACGAGCAGTACTTC. Translated: CASSRTGGVSYEQYF. V and J are TRBV28 and TRBJ2-7, with 11 nucleotides matching TRBD1. The germline gives CDR1 MDHEN, CDR2 SYDVKM. V was clipped by 5 bases and J by 3 bases; unmatched bases: 6. The CDR3 contains 15 residues.

The rearrangement uses TRBV11-2 and TRBJ2-7, with D possibly being TRBD1 (5 bases). Trimming took off 4 bases at V and 6 bases at J, with 13 bases between the two ends. The CDR3 length is 13 residues. Germline lookup yields CDR1 SGHAT and CDR2 FQNNGV. CDR3 nucleotides: TGTGCCAGCAGCTCCTCACCAGGGTTCGAGCAGTACTTC. Its protein product is CASSSSPGFEQYF.

The rearrangement joins TRBV5-1 to TRBJ2-2, with TRBD2 identical over 7 bases. The CDR3 sequence is 16 residues long. Germline CDR1 is SGHRS and CDR2 is YFSETQ. With 0 bases clipped from V and 3 bases from J, the junction kept 5 bases outside the gene matches. The CDR3 loop is CASSLALAGHTGELFF. The CDR3 nucleotides read TGCGCCAGCAGCTTGGCGTTAGCGGGCCACACCGGGGAGCTGTTTTTT. The full variable domain, with the rest looked up from reference TRBV5-1 and TRBJ2-2, is KAGVTQTPRYLIKTRGQQVTLSCSPISGHRSVSWYQQTPGQGLQFLFEYFSETQRNKGNFPGRFSGRQFSNSRSEMNVSTLELGDSALYLCASSLALAGHTGELFFGEGSRLTVL.

The chain links TRBV5-6 to TRBJ2-1; 13 bases line up with TRBD2. The CDR3 sequence is 18 residues long. The trim removed 0 bases at V and 2 bases at J, leaving 5 bases unmatched. Germline V gene lookup returns CDR1 SGHDT and CDR2 YYEEEE. The CDR3 sequence: CASSLGLAGGGPYNEQFF. The CDR3 region has the DNA TGTGCCAGCAGCTTGGGACTAGCGGGAGGTGGCCCCTACAATGAGCAGTTCTTC.

This chain joins TRBV14 and TRBJ2-1; 12 nucleotides agree with TRBD2. V shed 0 bases, J shed 7 bases, and the junction held 10 bases outside the gene matches. The germline CDR1 and CDR2 sequences are SGHDN and FVKESK. This CDR3 region has 18 residues. The CDR3: CASSQETNYLAGGNEQFF. The DNA for the CDR3 is TGTGCCAGCAGCCAAGAGACAAACTACCTAGCGGGAGGGAATGAGCAGTTCTTC. The whole variable domain, filled in from reference TRBV14 and TRBJ2-1, reads EAGVTQFPSHSVIEKGQTVTLRCDPISGHDNLYWYRRVMGKEIKFLLHFVKESKQDESGMPNNRFLAERTGGTYSTLKVQPAELEDSGVYFCASSQETNYLAGGNEQFFGPGTRLTVL.

This clone was picked up one time. V and J are TRBV7-8 and TRBJ1-2; perhaps TRBD1 as D (6 bases). CDR1 SGHVS and CDR2 FQNEAQ come from the germline V gene. CDR3 length: 13 amino acids. V gave up 8 bases and J gave up 1 base, with 11 bases separating them. This CDR3 is CASVQGINYGYTF. CDR3 bases: TGTGCCAGCGTTCAGGGGATTAACTATGGCTACACCTTC.

The V call is TRBV19, the J call TRBJ2-6; D unclear. This CDR3 is built from 16 residues. Looked up from germline, CDR1 is LNHDA and CDR2 is SQIVND (reference sequence). V gave up 6 bases and J gave up 0 bases, with 12 bases separating them. Here the CDR3 DNA reads TGTGCCAGTAGCGAGAGGTCCTTCTCTGGGGCCAACGTCCTGACTTTC. Translated, it gives CASSERSFSGANVLTF.

The chain combines TRBV9 with TRBJ2-1; possible D gene TRBD2, 6 bases. The CDR3 runs to 13 residues. Looked up from germline, CDR1 is SGDLS and CDR2 is YYNGEE. V was clipped by 0 bases and J by 10 bases, with 11 bases between them. The CDR3 spells CASSVGGDLEQFF. The CDR3 DNA sequence: TGTGCCAGCAGCGTAGGGGGGGACCTAGAGCAGTTCTTC.

This chain links TRBV18 with TRBJ2-5, with TRBD2 as a possible D gene (5 bases). Trimming pared 2 bases from V and 5 bases from J, leaving 12 bases between. The CDR3 spans 14 residues. Germline V CDR1 and CDR2: KGHSH, LQKENI. The CDR3 loop is CASSPMAGGETQYF. The DNA of the CDR3 is TGTGCCAGCTCACCAATGGCGGGCGGGGAGACCCAGTACTTC.

The rearrangement uses TRBV6-5 and TRBJ2-7; 12 bases match TRBD2. The germline V gene encodes CDR1 MNHEY and CDR2 SVGAGI. The J segment lost 2 bases and the V segment lost 6 bases, leaving 2 bases of the junction unmatched. The CDR3 covers 14 residues. CDR3 in DNA: TGTGCCAGCAGCCTAGCGGGAGGGGCCTACGAGCAGTACTTC. The encoded protein is CASSLAGGAYEQYF.

The rearrangement links TRBV5-8 to TRBJ2-3; 8 positions match TRBD1. The length of the CDR3 is 14 residues. Trimming cost V 4 bases and J 4 bases; bases outside gene matches: 5. Germline loops: CDR1 SGHTS, CDR2 YDEGEE. The CDR3 bases are TGTGCCAGCAGCCCAGGGGGCTCGGCAGATACGCAGTATTTT. It specifies CASSPGGSADTQYF.

The V gene is TRBV5-4, the J gene TRBJ1-1; tentative D call: TRBD1 (5 bases). Germline values: CDR1 SGHNT, CDR2 YYREEE (reference sequence). The germline V and J ends were trimmed by 3 bases and 5 bases, with 11 bases remaining between them. The CDR3 has 13 amino acids. The CDR3 nucleotides are TGTGCCAGCAGCTGGGGGGGTATTACTGAAGCTTTCTTT. It codes for CASSWGGITEAFF.

This clone has only one observation. This rearrangement joins TRBV5-1 to TRBJ1-1; D might be TRBD1 (5 bases). CDR3 length: 14 residues. V was cut by 7 bases and J by 1 base, with 14 bases left in between. Germline V gene sequence: CDR1 SGHRS, CDR2 YFSETQ. The CDR3 here is CASQWEGENTEAFF. CDR3 sequence (DNA): TGCGCCAGCCAGTGGGAAGGGGAGAACACTGAAGCTTTCTTT.

The gene calls are TRBV6-6 and TRBJ2-7, with 7 nucleotides matching TRBD1. Trimming took 6 bases from V and 3 from J; bases not matched to a gene: 5. The V gene's germline CDR1 is MNHNY and CDR2 SVGAGI (reference sequence). CDR3 length equals 13 residues. As DNA, the CDR3 is TGTGCCAGCAGCGGCGGACAGGTCTACGAGCAGTACTTC. Its protein product is CASSGGQVYEQYF.

The table lists this clone with a count of one. V is TRBV7-9 and J is TRBJ2-6, with 7 positions matching TRBD1. Germline assignment: CDR1 SEHNR and CDR2 FQNEAQ (reference sequence). The junction had 3 bases not matched to a gene; V was cut back by 5 bases and J by 2 bases. CDR3 length equals 15 residues. CDR3 sequence reads: CASSLTGAGANVLTF. In DNA form, the CDR3 reads TGTGCCAGCAGCCTTACAGGGGCTGGGGCCAACGTCCTGACTTTC.

The gene calls are TRBV21-1 and TRBJ1-2. TRBV21-1 is given as a pseudogene. The CDR3 sequence is 11 residues long. This chain's CDR3 is CASSNYDGYTF. CDR3 nucleotides: TGTGCCAGCAGCAACTACGATGGCTACACCTTC.

The chain carries TRBV7-8 and TRBJ1-1; D is possibly TRBD1 (5 bases). The CDR3 contains 15 residues. Trimming took 0 bases from V and 4 from J, leaving 12 bases between them. The germline V gene has CDR1 SGHVS and CDR2 FQNEAQ. CDR3 protein: CASSLAQGYLTEAFF. CDR3 coding DNA: TGTGCCAGCAGCTTAGCCCAGGGTTACCTCACTGAAGCTTTCTTT.

The chain combines TRBV28 with TRBJ1-1, with D unclear. V was cut by 1 base and J by 1 base, with 7 bases left in between. In germline, CDR1 is MDHEN, CDR2 SYDVKM. The CDR3 contains 14 residues. The DNA of the CDR3 is TGTGCCAGCAGTTTATTGACGGGGAACACTGAAGCTTTCTTT. Translated: CASSLLTGNTEAFF.

J is TRBJ2-3 and V is TRBV28; the D is unclear. V gave up 3 bases and J gave up 2 bases, with 9 bases separating them. The length of the CDR3 is 14 residues. CDR1 is MDHEN and CDR2 is SYDVKM in the germline V gene. CDR3 loop: CASSLSSITDTQYF. The CDR3 bases are TGTGCCAGCAGTTTGAGTAGCATCACAGATACGCAGTATTTT.